This T cell receptor beta chain was sequenced during a study (dated by TCRdb to 2015 to 2017). Some background on the complete study: The study examined whether tumor-infiltrating Tregs in breast cancer are drawn from blood Tregs or arise in situ by conversion from other CD4+ T cell subsets.

Beyond this particular receptor, the publication reports: Rather than covering whole repertoires, validation in the larger cohort was restricted to a single TCR beta V-J rearrangement. In terms of TCR gene usage, tumor memory CD4+ T cells clustered together with blood and lymph node memory CD4+ cells, as well as with lymph node naive CD4+ cells. The greatest overlap of tumor-infiltrating Treg TCR alpha and beta sequences was with tumor naive CD4+ T cells, followed next by blood naive CD4+ T cells.

Comments on this clonotype: Its antigen is not yet known. At one end, the junction sequence differs from germline, possibly due to a read error.

CD4+CD25+CD127-/low cells were isolated as Tregs. Tregs, naive and memory CD4+ T cells from tumor, blood and ipsilateral draining lymph nodes of about 5 breast cancer patients underwent full-length TCR alpha and beta sequencing. Tumor tissue, along with lymph nodes from ipsilateral axillary dissection, was perfused with PBS, minced, and then digested using collagenase I and hyaluronidase. FACS confirmed that the sorted cell populations were more than 90% pure. Full-length TCR variable regions were amplified by 5' RACE PCR using constant-region reverse primers, and then by semi-nested PCR using Nested Universal Primer A. Using the ReliaPrep RNA Cell Miniprep System, total RNA was extracted, and the SMARTer RACE 5'/3' Kit was then used to reverse transcribe the RNA into 5'RACE-ready cDNA. Multiplex adaptors were used to barcode full-length TCR alpha and beta libraries, and the barcoded libraries were sequenced on an Illumina MiSeq. The authors processed their data as follows. For each of nine subset-tissue groups, sequencing data from the five patients were combined, and the groups were compared by unsupervised clustering of TCR gene usage. The Morisita-Horn index, with shared sequences weighted by their contribution to each repertoire, was used to calculate repertoire similarity. The public reads were quality trimmed at Q25 with fastp and then assembled into clones with MiXCR by TCRdb, keeping productive beta chains. Entries that share a CDR3 protein sequence are merged under the most common genes and DNA. For this entry, the V and J calls and clone size follow TCRdb and not the study's own pipeline. For this sample there are about 32,000 distinct CDR3 sequences; 27% appear just once. Approximately 2.2% of the sample lies in the top ten.

From a lookup of the germline V gene, CDR1 and CDR2 are MGHDK and SYGVNS. From its cysteine to its phenylalanine, the CDR3 spans 12 amino acids. Only the CDR3 DNA is retained, 36 bases long and in frame from the first base. This TCR was sampled from a female donor with breast cancer. This receptor chain uses TRBV25-1 and TRBJ1-2; no D gene call is confident. Sequenced: tumor-infiltrating Tregs sorted from the breast tumor. The CDR3 corresponds to CASSASPYGYAF. The DNA sequence reads TGTGCCAGCAGTGCGAGCCCTTATGGCTACGCCTTC.